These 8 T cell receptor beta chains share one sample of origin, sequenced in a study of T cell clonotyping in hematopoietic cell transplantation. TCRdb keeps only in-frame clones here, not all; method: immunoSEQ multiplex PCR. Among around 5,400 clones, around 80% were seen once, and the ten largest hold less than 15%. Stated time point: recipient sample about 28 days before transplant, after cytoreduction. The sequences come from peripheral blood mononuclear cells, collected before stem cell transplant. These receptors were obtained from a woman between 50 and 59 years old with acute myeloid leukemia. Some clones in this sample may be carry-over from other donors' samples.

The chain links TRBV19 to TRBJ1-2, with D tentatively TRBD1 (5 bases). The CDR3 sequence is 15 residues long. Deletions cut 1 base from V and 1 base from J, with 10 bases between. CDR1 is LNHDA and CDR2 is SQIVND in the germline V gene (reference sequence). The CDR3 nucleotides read TGTGCCAGTAGTATAGTGGGACGGATTAACTATGGCTACACCTTC. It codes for CASSIVGRINYGYTF. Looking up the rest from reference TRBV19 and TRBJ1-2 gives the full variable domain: DGGITQSPKYLFRKEGQNVTLSCEQNLNHDAMYWYRQDPGQGLRLIYYSQIVNDFQKGDIAEGYSVSREKKESFPLTVTSAQKNPTAFYLCASSIVGRINYGYTFGSGTRLTVV.

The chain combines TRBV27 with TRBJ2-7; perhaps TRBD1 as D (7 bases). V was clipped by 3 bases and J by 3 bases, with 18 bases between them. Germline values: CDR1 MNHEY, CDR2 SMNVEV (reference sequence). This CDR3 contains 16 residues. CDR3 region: CASSLSGETGYYEQYF. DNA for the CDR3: TGTGCCAGCAGTTTGTCGGGGGAGACAGGGTACTACGAGCAGTACTTC.

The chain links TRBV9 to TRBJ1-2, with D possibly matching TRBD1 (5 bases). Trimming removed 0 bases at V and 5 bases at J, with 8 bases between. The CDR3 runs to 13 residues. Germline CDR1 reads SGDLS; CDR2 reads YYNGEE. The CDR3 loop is CASSVARGYGYTF. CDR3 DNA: TGTGCCAGCAGCGTAGCTCGGGGGTATGGCTACACCTTC.

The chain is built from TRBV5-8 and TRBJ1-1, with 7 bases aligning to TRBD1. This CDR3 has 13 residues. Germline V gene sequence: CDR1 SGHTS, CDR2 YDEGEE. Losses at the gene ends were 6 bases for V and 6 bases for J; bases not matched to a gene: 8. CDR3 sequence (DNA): TGTGCCAGCACCGACGGGGGGACAGCTGAAGCTTTCTTT. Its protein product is CASTDGGTAEAFF.

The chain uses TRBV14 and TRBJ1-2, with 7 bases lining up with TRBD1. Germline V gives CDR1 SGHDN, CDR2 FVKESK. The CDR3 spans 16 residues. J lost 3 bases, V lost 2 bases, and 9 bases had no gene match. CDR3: CASSQTGAATHYGYTF. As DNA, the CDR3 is TGTGCCAGCAGCCAAACAGGGGCCGCCACTCACTATGGCTACACCTTC. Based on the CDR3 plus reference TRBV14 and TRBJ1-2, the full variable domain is EAGVTQFPSHSVIEKGQTVTLRCDPISGHDNLYWYRRVMGKEIKFLLHFVKESKQDESGMPNNRFLAERTGGTYSTLKVQPAELEDSGVYFCASSQTGAATHYGYTFGSGTRLTVV.

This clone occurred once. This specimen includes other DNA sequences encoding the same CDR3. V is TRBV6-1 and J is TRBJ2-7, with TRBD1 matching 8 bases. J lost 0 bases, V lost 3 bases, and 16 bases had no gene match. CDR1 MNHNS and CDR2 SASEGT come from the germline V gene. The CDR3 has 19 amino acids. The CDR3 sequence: CASSDITGLRDRPSYEQYF. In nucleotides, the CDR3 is TGTGCCAGCAGTGATATAACCGGGCTCCGGGACAGGCCCTCCTACGAGCAGTACTTC.

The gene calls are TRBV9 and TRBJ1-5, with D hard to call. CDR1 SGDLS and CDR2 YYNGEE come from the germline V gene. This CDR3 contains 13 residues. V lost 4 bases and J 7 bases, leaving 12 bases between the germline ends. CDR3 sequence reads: CASSTAMGQPQHF. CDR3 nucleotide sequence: TGTGCCAGCAGCACAGCGATGGGCCAGCCCCAGCATTTT.

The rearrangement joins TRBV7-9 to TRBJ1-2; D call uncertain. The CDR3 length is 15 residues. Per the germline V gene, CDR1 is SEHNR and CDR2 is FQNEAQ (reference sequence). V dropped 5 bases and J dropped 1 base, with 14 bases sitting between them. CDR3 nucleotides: TGTGCCAGCAGCCCCCCCGGGAGCCTTAACTATGGCTACACCTTC. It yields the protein CASSPPGSLNYGYTF.